A selection of T cell receptor beta chains follows, all from one sample in a study of T cell responses to AZD1222 COVID-19 vaccine. Using immunoSEQ multiplex PCR, the repertoire was profiled, and TCRdb retains in-frame clones only, with some absent. The repertoire holds just under 90,000 clones, with about nine tenths as singletons. Sequences were derived from peripheral blood, sampled 28 days after the second AZD1222 dose. All receptors derive from an adult who received the AZD1222 COVID-19 vaccine. Each CDR3 is given with its conserved first and last residue. Each record gives: V gene, D gene, J gene, clone size, CDR3 DNA, CDR3 protein. A D gene is named only where the DNA matches it firmly. Rows may omit the clone size; those that give it use once, few, many or a size class.

V: TRBV7-3
D: .
J: TRBJ1-1
size: once
DNA: TGTGCCAGCAGCTTAGGTCACCCAGGAACTGAAGCTTTCTTT
CDR3: CASSLGHPGTEAFF

V: TRBV25-1
D: TRBD1
J: TRBJ1-5
size: .
DNA: TGTGCCAGCAGTGAATTGGACAGGCCGGATCAGCCCCAGCATTTT
CDR3: CASSELDRPDQPQHF

V: TRBV5-6
D: .
J: TRBJ1-5
size: .
DNA: TGTGCCAGCAGCTTGAGGGGTTATAGCAATCAGCCCCAGCATTTT
CDR3: CASSLRGYSNQPQHF

V: TRBV18
D: .
J: TRBJ2-7
size: .
DNA: TGTGCCAGCTCACCCCCCCTCTCCTACGAGCAGTACTTC
CDR3: CASSPPLSYEQYF

V: TRBV6-4
D: .
J: TRBJ1-2
size: .
DNA: TGTGCCAGCAGTGACTCTTTAAACACCTTC
CDR3: CASSDSLNTF

V: TRBV30
D: .
J: TRBJ2-2
size: .
DNA: TGTGCCTGGAGTCCCACCTCCACCGGGGAGCTGTTTTTT
CDR3: CAWSPTSTGELFF

V: TRBV7-8
D: TRBD1
J: TRBJ1-4
size: .
DNA: TGTGCCAGCAGCAGACGACAGGGTGATGAAAAACTGTTTTTT
CDR3: CASSRRQGDEKLFF

V: TRBV18
D: .
J: TRBJ2-7
size: .
DNA: TGTGCCAGCTCACCAAATCAGGGGACCTACGAGCAGTACTTC
CDR3: CASSPNQGTYEQYF

V: TRBV6-1
D: .
J: TRBJ1-2
size: .
DNA: TGTGCCAGCAGTGAAGTGGTACGGGCCGGCTACACCTTC
CDR3: CASSEVVRAGYTF

V: TRBV7-3
D: .
J: TRBJ1-1
size: .
DNA: TGTGCCAGCAGCCCCGACGGGGGCGTTGAAGCTTTCTTT
CDR3: CASSPDGGVEAFF

V: TRBV5-1
D: .
J: TRBJ1-2
size: .
DNA: TGCGCCAGCAGCTCGAATTACTATGGCTACACCTTC
CDR3: CASSSNYYGYTF

V: TRBV5-1
D: TRBD2
J: TRBJ2-5
size: .
DNA: TGCGCCAGCAGCTTGGCTCTGGCGGGGGGTCAGGAGACCCAGTACTTC
CDR3: CASSLALAGGQETQYF

V: TRBV11-3
D: .
J: TRBJ1-1
size: .
DNA: TGTGCCAGCAGCCTAGGGGGTTTGAACACTGAAGCTTTCTTT
CDR3: CASSLGGLNTEAFF

V: TRBV29-1
D: .
J: TRBJ2-1
size: .
DNA: TGCAGCGTTGATGAGCCGAAACGTTCGAATGAGCAGTTCTTC
CDR3: CSVDEPKRSNEQFF

V: TRBV19
D: TRBD1
J: TRBJ2-3
size: .
DNA: TGTGCCAGTAGTCCCGGGGGACAGGGGTGGGATACGCAGTATTTT
CDR3: CASSPGGQGWDTQYF

V: TRBV29-1
D: .
J: TRBJ2-1
size: .
DNA: TGCAGCGTTGAAGAGTTAACCAATGAGCAGTTCTTC
CDR3: CSVEELTNEQFF

V: TRBV20-1
D: TRBD1
J: TRBJ2-7
size: .
DNA: TGCAGTGCTAGTCAGGACAGGACGATCTACGAGCAGTACTTC
CDR3: CSASQDRTIYEQYF

V: TRBV11-3
D: .
J: TRBJ2-7
size: .
DNA: TGTGCCAGCAGCTTAAATGGCAGGGTTACCTACGAGCAGTACTTC
CDR3: CASSLNGRVTYEQYF

V: TRBV28
D: .
J: TRBJ2-5
size: .
DNA: TGTGCCAGCAGCGGGACACAACAACAAGAGACCCAGTACTTC
CDR3: CASSGTQQQETQYF

V: TRBV5-1
D: .
J: TRBJ1-4
size: .
DNA: TGCGCCAGCAGCTTCTCAACTACAGACCTTTTCGGAGAAAAACTGTTTTTT
CDR3: CASSFSTTDLFGEKLFF

V: TRBV5-6
D: .
J: TRBJ1-6
size: .
DNA: TGTGCCAGCAGCTTCACCCCGGGGGCCAATTCACCCCTCCACTTT
CDR3: CASSFTPGANSPLHF

V: TRBV13
D: .
J: TRBJ1-1
size: .
DNA: TGTGCCAGCAGCTTAGGTTCCGGATTCACTGAAGCTTTCTTT
CDR3: CASSLGSGFTEAFF

V: TRBV27
D: .
J: TRBJ2-7
size: .
DNA: TGTGCCAGCAGTTTATCGGGACTTCCTGGGGACTACGAGCAGTACTTC
CDR3: CASSLSGLPGDYEQYF

V: TRBV7-9
D: TRBD2
J: TRBJ2-1
size: once
DNA: TGTGCCAGCAGCTTAGCCCAGCGGGGGGGCTATGAGCAGTTCTTC
CDR3: CASSLAQRGGYEQFF

V: TRBV3-1/TRBV3-2
D: .
J: TRBJ2-2
size: many
DNA: TGTGCCAGCAGCTCCCGAATAGCCGGGGAGCTGTTTTTT
CDR3: CASSSRIAGELFF

V: TRBV12-5
D: .
J: TRBJ2-1
size: .
DNA: TGTGCTAGTGGTTTGTTCGGACTCGGCGGTGATGAGCAGTTCTTC
CDR3: CASGLFGLGGDEQFF

V: TRBV2
D: .
J: TRBJ1-1
size: .
DNA: TGTGCCAGCAGTTTTGGACAGAACACTGAAGCTTTCTTT
CDR3: CASSFGQNTEAFF

V: TRBV27
D: .
J: TRBJ2-7
size: .
DNA: TGTGCCAGCAGTTTGGAGCCGCCAAGGGGGGAGCAGTACTTC
CDR3: CASSLEPPRGEQYF

V: TRBV19
D: .
J: TRBJ1-2
size: .
DNA: TGTGCCACCCGGAGGGGGGATGGCTACACCTTC
CDR3: CATRRGDGYTF

V: TRBV5-1
D: .
J: TRBJ2-1
size: .
DNA: TGCGCCAGCAGCTCTGACCTGGTCAGTCGGGGGACCAATGAGCAGTTCTTC
CDR3: CASSSDLVSRGTNEQFF

V: TRBV4-1
D: .
J: TRBJ1-1
size: .
DNA: TGCGCCAGCAGCCTTTCCGGTCTAAGGAGTGTGGACACTGAAGCTTTCTTT
CDR3: CASSLSGLRSVDTEAFF

V: TRBV18
D: .
J: TRBJ1-3
size: .
DNA: TGTGCCAGCTCACCGCGACAGAACCTTGGAAACACCATATATTTT
CDR3: CASSPRQNLGNTIYF

V: TRBV28
D: .
J: TRBJ1-2
size: .
DNA: TGTGCCAGCAGTCCCCGGGGGGTATCGTATGGCTACACCTTC
CDR3: CASSPRGVSYGYTF